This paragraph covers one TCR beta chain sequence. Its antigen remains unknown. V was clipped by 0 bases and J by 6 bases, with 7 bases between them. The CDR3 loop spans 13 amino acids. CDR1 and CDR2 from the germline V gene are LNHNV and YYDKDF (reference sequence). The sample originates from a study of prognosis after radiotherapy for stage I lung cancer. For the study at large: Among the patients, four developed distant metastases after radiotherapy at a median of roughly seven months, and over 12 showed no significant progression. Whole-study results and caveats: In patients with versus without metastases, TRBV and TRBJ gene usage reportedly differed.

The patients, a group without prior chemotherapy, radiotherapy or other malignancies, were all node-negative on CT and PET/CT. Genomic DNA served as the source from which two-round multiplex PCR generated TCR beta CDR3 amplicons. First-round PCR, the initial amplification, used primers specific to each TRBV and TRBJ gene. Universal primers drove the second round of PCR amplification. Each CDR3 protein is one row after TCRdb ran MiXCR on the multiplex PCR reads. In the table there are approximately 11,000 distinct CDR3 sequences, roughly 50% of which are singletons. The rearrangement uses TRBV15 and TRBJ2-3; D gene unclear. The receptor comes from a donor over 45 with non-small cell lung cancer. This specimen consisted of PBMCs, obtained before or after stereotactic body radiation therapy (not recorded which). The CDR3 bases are TGTGCCACCAGCAGAGACGAATTGGATACGCAGTATTTT. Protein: CATSRDELDTQYF.